What follows is one T cell receptor beta chain and its context. In the original processing: By means of reference gene primer amplification, nucleated cell counts were estimated. Sequenced by immunoSEQ multiplex PCR; TCRdb stores in-frame clones only, minus some. Clone size and the V and J calls come from that table; the DNA yielded D and trimming. Of 180,000 or so clones listed, roughly 83% were seen once; the top ten hold 5% to 7%. The record originates from a study of blood T cell repertoires in COVID-19. This CDR3 is built from 14 residues. Trimming removed 2 bases from V and 8 bases from J; junction bases left unmatched: 7. Germline V gene data show CDR1 as SGHVS and CDR2 as FNYEAQ.

The material sequenced was PBMCs or T cells enriched from blood (not recorded which). This chain links TRBV7-6 with TRBJ1-1; 8 bases map to TRBD1. This receptor was identified in a man aged 35 to 55 with acute COVID-19. CDR3 DNA: TGTGCCAGCAGCTTATCGGGCTGGACAGGGGAAGCTTTCTTT. It specifies CASSLSGWTGEAFF.